The rows below give T cell receptor beta chains drawn from one sample of a study of cytomegalovirus exposure and HLA in healthy donors. TCRdb's table, derived via immunoSEQ multiplex PCR, lists solely in-frame clones and lacks some. This sample has 150,000 to 250,000 clones, with 81% found just once. Source material: PBMCs. These receptor sequences come from a woman in her twenties or thirties in good health and CMV-seronegative. Each CDR3 is given without its conserved first and last residue.

CDR3 protein | V gene
ASIHDGSSYEQY | TRBV6-6
ASSYRTGMYYNEQF | TRBV6-5
ASTTDRGLYNEQF | TRBV6-1
ASSSTPGQGAMDTQY | TRBV7-9
ASSLDTSGATGELF | TRBV11-2
ASSIGGTSTDTQY | TRBV19
ASSYSTPGIEQY | TRBV6-5
ASSLSGGARETQY | TRBV7-7
AWSMGQVGGELF | TRBV30
ASSPRGGYEQY | TRBV14